One sample yielded the 9 T cell receptor beta chains listed below, sequenced in a study of blood T cells in healthy people across ages. Together with a sample-barcoded 5' primer, a J-beta primer mix was included in a second PCR lasting 7 to 11 cycles. A single record per CDR3 protein comes from TCRdb applying MiXCR to the 5' RACE reads. The table includes under 1,100,000 distinct CDR3 sequences, almost 25% detected once. The same data also contributed to another study, on T cells of mothers and their children.

Sequencing used blood. The source is a girl aged 2 to 9 in good health.

This clonotype was picked up a small number of times. The rearrangement joins TRBV27 to TRBJ2-7; no clear D gene. The CDR3 has 14 residues. Per the germline V gene, CDR1 is MNHEY and CDR2 is SMNVEV (reference sequence). V lost 5 bases and J 2 bases, leaving 13 bases between the germline ends. The CDR3 region is CASSQTLSPYEQYF. The CDR3 DNA follows: TGTGCCAGCAGTCAGACACTCTCCCCCTACGAGCAGTACTTC.

In its sample, this clonotype was seen a few times. The chain joins TRBV7-9 to TRBJ2-5; TRBD2 is a possible D gene (6 bases). The assigned J gene may be wrong: the sequence end matches TRBJ2-1 better. Per germline, CDR1 SEHNR and CDR2 FQNEAQ (reference sequence). The CDR3 is made up of 14 amino acids. CDR3 region: CASSLEFGGHEQFF. The CDR3 region has the DNA TGTGCCAGCAGCTTAGAGTTCGGGGGTCATGAGCAGTTCTTC.

V gene TRBV19 combines with J gene TRBJ2-1; D not certain. Trimming shortened V by 8 bases and J by 0 bases, and 14 bases separated the two germline ends. This CDR3 has 15 amino acids. Germline CDR1 reads LNHDA; CDR2 reads SQIVND (reference sequence). CDR3: CASGTFLSSYNEQFF. DNA of the CDR3: TGTGCCAGTGGCACGTTTTTGAGCTCCTACAATGAGCAGTTCTTC.

The rearrangement joins TRBV12-5 to TRBJ2-1, with a possible D match to TRBD1 (5 bases). CDR3 length equals 16 residues. V lost 7 bases to trimming and J lost 0 bases, with 16 bases between them. CDR1 is LGHNT, CDR2 FRNRAP, per germline. The CDR3, as DNA: TGTGCTAGTGACCCCATAGCAGGGTTCTCCTACAATGAGCAGTTCTTC. Encoded protein: CASDPIAGFSYNEQFF.

The chain is built from TRBV28 and TRBJ1-2, with D perhaps matching TRBD1 (5 bases). There are 14 residues in the CDR3. From germline, CDR1 is MDHEN and CDR2 SYDVKM. Trimming took off 2 bases at V and 8 bases at J, with 15 bases between the two ends. The CDR3 region has the DNA TGTGCCAGCAGTTTAGGACATACACCGGGAGGCTACACCTTC. Its translation is CASSLGHTPGGYTF.

The rearrangement uses TRBV7-9 and TRBJ1-2; no clear D. Between the trimmed V and J ends, which lost 1 base and 1 base, there was a span of 10 bases. The CDR3 runs 15 residues. Germline CDR1 is SEHNR and CDR2 is FQNEAQ (reference sequence). The CDR3 protein is CASSLDLLYNYGYTF. The CDR3 coding sequence is TGTGCCAGCAGCTTAGACCTGCTCTATAACTATGGCTACACCTTC.

This clonotype was seen a few times. This sequence joins TRBV10-3 and TRBJ1-1; D uncertain. Germline CDR1 ENHRY, CDR2 SYGVKD. Trimming stripped 6 bases from V and 0 bases from J, with 8 bases between. The CDR3 covers 13 residues. The CDR3 sequence is CAIREPVNTEAFF. CDR3 DNA: TGTGCCATCAGGGAGCCGGTGAACACTGAAGCTTTCTTT.

The rearrangement uses TRBV20-1 and TRBJ2-4; no clear D. CDR3 length: 15 residues. From germline, CDR1 is DFQATT and CDR2 SNEGSKA (reference sequence). The V and J ends lost 3 bases and 1 base respectively, with 13 bases between them. The CDR3, as DNA: TGCAGTGCTAGGGTTTTCGCCGGGGCCAAAAACATTCAGTACTTC. Encoded protein: CSARVFAGAKNIQYF.

Only a few counts were recorded for this clonotype. The chain combines TRBV28 with TRBJ1-5; 8 bases agree with TRBD1. Germline V gives CDR1 MDHEN, CDR2 SYDVKM. V lost 6 bases to trimming and J lost 1 base; unmatched junction nucleotides: 8. This CDR3 comprises 16 residues. CDR3: CASSLQGARSNQPQHF. Here the CDR3 DNA reads TGTGCCAGCAGCCTTCAGGGGGCAAGAAGCAATCAGCCCCAGCATTTT.